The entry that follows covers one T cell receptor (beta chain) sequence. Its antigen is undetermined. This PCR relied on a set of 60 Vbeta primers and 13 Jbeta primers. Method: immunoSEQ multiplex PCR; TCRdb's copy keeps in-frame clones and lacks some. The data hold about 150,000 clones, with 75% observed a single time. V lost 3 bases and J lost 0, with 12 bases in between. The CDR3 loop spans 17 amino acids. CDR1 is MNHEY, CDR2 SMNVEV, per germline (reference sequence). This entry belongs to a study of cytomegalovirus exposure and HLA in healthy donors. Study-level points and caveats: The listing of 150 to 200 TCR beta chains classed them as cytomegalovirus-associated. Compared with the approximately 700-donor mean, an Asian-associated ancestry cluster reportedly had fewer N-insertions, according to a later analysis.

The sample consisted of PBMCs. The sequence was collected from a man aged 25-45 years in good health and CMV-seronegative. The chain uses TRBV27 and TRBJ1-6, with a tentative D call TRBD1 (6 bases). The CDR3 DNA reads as TGTGCCAGCAGTTTGGGGGCGCTGAGCTCCTATAATTCACCCCTCCACTTT. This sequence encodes CASSLGALSSYNSPLHF.